This T cell receptor beta chain emerged from a study of CD8 T cells in Susac syndrome. The RNA, about 0.45 to 1 ug, was put through reverse transcription using random hexamers. An immunoSEQ multiplex PCR generated amplified TCR beta CDR3 products spanning 54 Vbeta and 13 Jbeta. TCRdb recomputed calls from the immunoSEQ multiplex PCR reads with MiXCR, one row per CDR3 protein. This table holds about 190,000 distinct CDR3 sequences, approximately 94% found once. The germline gives CDR1 SGHTA, CDR2 FQGNSA. Trimming removed 5 bases at V and 8 bases at J, with 9 bases between. The CDR3 runs 11 residues. The authors sequenced TCR beta from blood CD8+ and CD4+ T cells. Healthy donors constituted the controls, which were matched for age and sex. TEMRA cells were FACS-enriched and CD8+ and CD4+ T cells negatively isolated. This clonotype was seen only a few times.

This clonotype was sampled from a human donor in good health. The genes are TRBV7-2 and TRBJ1-2; TRBD1 is a possible D gene (5 bases). The sample comprised CD4+ T cells from PBMCs. CDR3 amino acids: CASSAGRGYTF. The DNA for the CDR3 is TGTGCCAGCAGCGCGGGGCGGGGCTACACCTTC.